This TCR beta chain appears in the sequencing data of a study of CD8 T cells in ankylosing spondylitis. Study-level points and caveats: Seemingly characteristic of ankylosing spondylitis blood was a TCR beta motif consisting of about 8 highly homologous variants. Reports say disease-linked clones showed up significantly more in matched ankylosing spondylitis synovial fluid. Reports of some motif variants in reactive arthritis synovial fluid and blood predate this one.

The germline V gene has CDR1 SQVTM and CDR2 ANQGSEA. Trimming removed 4 bases from V and 3 bases from J, with 10 bases in between. The CDR3 totals 12 residues. Ten or more counts support this clonotype. The antigen remains undetermined. It was by quantitative 5'-RACE with molecular barcodes that TCR beta libraries were made. Each CDR3 protein gets one entry after TCRdb re-called the 5' RACE reads with MiXCR. The sample consists of about 220,000 distinct CDR3 sequences, 7% to 8% of them appearing once. V gene TRBV29-1 combines with J gene TRBJ2-7; D might be TRBD2 (5 bases). The receptor was derived from a male donor with ankylosing spondylitis. Material: blood, either unsorted or a sorted T cell fraction (not recorded which). CDR3 nucleotides: TGCAGCGTTGGTGGCAGCGGCTACGAGCAGTACTTC. Protein product: CSVGGSGYEQYF.